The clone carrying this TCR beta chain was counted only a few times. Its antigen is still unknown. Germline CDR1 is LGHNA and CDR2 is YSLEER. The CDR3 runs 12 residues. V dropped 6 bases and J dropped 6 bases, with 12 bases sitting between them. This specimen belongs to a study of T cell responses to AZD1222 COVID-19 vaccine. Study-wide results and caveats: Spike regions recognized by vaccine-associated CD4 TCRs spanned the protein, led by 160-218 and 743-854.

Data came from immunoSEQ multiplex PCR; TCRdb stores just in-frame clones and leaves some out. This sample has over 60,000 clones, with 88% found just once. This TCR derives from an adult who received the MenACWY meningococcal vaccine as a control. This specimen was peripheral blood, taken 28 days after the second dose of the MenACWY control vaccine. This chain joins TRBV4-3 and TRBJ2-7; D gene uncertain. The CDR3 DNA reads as TGCGCCAGCAGTTCACCCTGGGGCGAGCAGTACTTC. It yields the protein CASSSPWGEQYF.